This T cell receptor (beta chain) was identified during a study of blood T cell repertoires in COVID-19. Study background: Acute-phase and convalescent COVID-19 samples originated in the United States, Italy and Spain.

Germline-derived CDR1 and CDR2 are MNHEY and SVGEGT. The CDR3 has 13 residues. Trimming took 2 bases from V and 4 from J, leaving 5 bases between them. The repertoire was sequenced with immunoSEQ multiplex PCR; TCRdb's copy has only in-frame clones and lacks some. The data show hundreds of thousands of clones, about 89% seen once. About this clone: This same CDR3 is encoded by further DNA sequences in the sample.

Sequenced: PBMCs or T cells enriched from blood (not recorded which). This clonotype was obtained from a woman between 35 and 50 years old who had recovered from COVID-19. The chain is built from TRBV6-2 or TRBV6-3 and TRBJ2-2; D might be TRBD1 (5 bases). In DNA form, the CDR3 reads TGTGCCAGCAGTTACAGGGGCACCGGGGAGCTGTTTTTT. Translated, it gives CASSYRGTGELFF.